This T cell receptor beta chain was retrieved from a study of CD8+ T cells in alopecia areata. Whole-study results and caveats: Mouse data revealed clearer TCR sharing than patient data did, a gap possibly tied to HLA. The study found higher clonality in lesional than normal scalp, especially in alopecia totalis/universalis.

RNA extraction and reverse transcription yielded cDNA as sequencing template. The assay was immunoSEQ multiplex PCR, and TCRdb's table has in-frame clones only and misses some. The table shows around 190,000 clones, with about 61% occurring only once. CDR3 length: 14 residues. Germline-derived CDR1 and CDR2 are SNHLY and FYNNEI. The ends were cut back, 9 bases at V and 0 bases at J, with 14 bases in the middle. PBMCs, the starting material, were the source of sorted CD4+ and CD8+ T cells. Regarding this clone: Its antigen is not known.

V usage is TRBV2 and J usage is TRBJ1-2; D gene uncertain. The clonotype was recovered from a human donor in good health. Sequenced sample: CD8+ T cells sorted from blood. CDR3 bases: TGTGCCAGACAAACCCGGGGAGCTAACTATGGCTACACCTTC. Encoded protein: CARQTRGANYGYTF.